This entry lists 14 T cell receptor beta chains sequenced from one sample in a study of CD8 T cells in ankylosing spondylitis. Study findings and constraints: Blood of patients with ankylosing spondylitis appeared to be characterized by a TCR beta motif of eight highly homologous variants.

TCRdb used MiXCR to reprocess the 5' RACE reads, holding one entry per CDR3 protein. In the table there are roughly 700,000 distinct CDR3 sequences, around 17% of which are singletons. These TCRs are of unknown antigen specificity. Sample: blood, either unsorted or a sorted T cell fraction (not recorded which). The receptors stem from a male donor with ankylosing spondylitis.

V usage is TRBV2 and J usage is TRBJ2-4; D is perhaps TRBD1 (5 bases). The ends were cut back, 1 base at V and 7 bases at J, with 14 bases in the middle. This CDR3 is built from 15 residues. The germline CDR1 and CDR2 sequences are SNHLY and FYNNEI. CDR3 nucleotide sequence: TGTGCCAGCAGTGAAGTGACAGCGCGGACCAACATTCAGTACTTC. Its protein product is CASSEVTARTNIQYF.

The table lists this clonotype with a few counts. The chain combines TRBV29-1 with TRBJ1-4, with 10 nucleotides matching TRBD1. There are 14 residues in the CDR3. V dropped 6 bases and J dropped 7; count of bases not matched to a gene: 8. From germline, CDR1 is SQVTM and CDR2 ANQGSEA. The CDR3 DNA reads TGCAGCGTAGAGGACAGGGGGATCAGTGAAAAACTGTTTTTT. Translation: CSVEDRGISEKLFF.

There are a few counts of this clonotype. This chain uses TRBV7-3 with TRBJ2-3; no reliable D call. In germline, CDR1 is SGHTA, CDR2 FQGTGA. The CDR3 covers 13 residues. V shed 2 bases and J shed 5 bases, with 8 bases lying between them. In DNA form, the CDR3 reads TGTGCCAGCAGCTTATCACCCATAGATACGCAGTATTTT. Its translation: CASSLSPIDTQYF.

This clonotype was detected once. The V and J genes are TRBV11-1 and TRBJ2-3, with TRBD2 identical over 9 bases. With 1 base clipped from V and 5 bases from J, the junction kept 13 bases outside the gene matches. CDR1 and CDR2 from the germline V gene are SGHAT and FQDESV (reference sequence). The CDR3 is 18 amino acids. CDR3 sequence reads: CASSLGLAGWPKGDTQYF. CDR3 bases: TGTGCCAGCAGCTTAGGCCTAGCGGGATGGCCGAAAGGAGATACGCAGTATTTT.

The chain joins TRBV10-3 to TRBJ2-3; D ambiguous. V lost 5 bases to trimming and J lost 6 bases, with 18 bases between them. The germline V gene has CDR1 ENHRY and CDR2 SYGVKD. The length of the CDR3 is 15 residues. CDR3 loop: CAISSETNPRDTQYF. Here the CDR3 DNA reads TGTGCCATCAGTTCTGAGACGAACCCAAGGGATACGCAGTATTTT.

This clonotype occurred many times. The chain has TRBV25-1 and TRBJ1-2; TRBD1 agrees at 7 bases. J lost 4 bases, V lost 6 bases, and 17 bases had no gene match. The CDR3 consists of 17 residues. CDR1 and CDR2 from the germline V gene are MGHDK and SYGVNS. Here the CDR3 reads CASSSVSRDSRFYGYTF. CDR3 bases: TGTGCCAGCAGCAGCGTCTCCAGGGACAGCCGATTCTATGGCTACACCTTC.

This clonotype was seen only a few times. The chain couples TRBV28 to TRBJ2-7; 10 positions agree with TRBD1. The CDR3 is made up of 15 amino acids. In germline, CDR1 is MDHEN, CDR2 SYDVKM. Trimming removed 8 bases from V and 6 bases from J; junction bases left unmatched: 13. The CDR3 spells CASEKPGQGKGEQYF. The CDR3 DNA is TGTGCCAGCGAAAAACCGGGACAGGGGAAAGGCGAGCAGTACTTC.

This chain connects TRBV4-2 to TRBJ2-7, with 10 positions matching TRBD2. This CDR3 has 17 residues. Germline V gene sequence: CDR1 LGHNA, CDR2 YNFKEQ. Germline trimming cut 4 bases from V and 2 bases from J; bases unmatched to any gene: 11. The CDR3 bases are TGTGCCAGCAGCCCACAAGTCGCGAGCGGGGGGGCCTACGAGCAGTACTTC. Its translation: CASSPQVASGGAYEQYF.

V and J are TRBV7-6 and TRBJ1-2; D call uncertain. In germline, CDR1 is SGHVS, CDR2 FNYEAQ. The CDR3 covers 16 residues. Trimming took off 1 base at V and 3 bases at J, with 15 bases between the two ends. The CDR3 reads CASSLEPGEYDYGYTF. The CDR3 bases are TGTGCCAGCAGCTTAGAGCCTGGGGAGTATGACTATGGCTACACCTTC. Combining the CDR3 with reference TRBV7-6 and TRBJ1-2 gives the whole variable domain GAGVSQSPRYKVTKRGQDVALRCDPISGHVSLYWYRQALGQGPEFLTYFNYEAQQDKSGLPNDRFSAERPEGSISTLTIQRTEQRDSAMYRCASSLEPGEYDYGYTFGSGTRLTVV.

This clonotype showed up just a few times. The chain uses TRBV4-3 and TRBJ2-7, with D hard to call. The V gene lost 2 bases and the J gene lost 3 bases, with 8 bases spanning the gap. The CDR3 has 13 amino acids. Germline CDR1 reads LGHNA; CDR2 reads YSLEER. CDR3 sequence reads: CASSQSRSYEQYF. The DNA for the CDR3 is TGCGCCAGCAGCCAAAGCAGGAGCTACGAGCAGTACTTC.

This clonotype was picked up a small number of times. This chain joins TRBV30 and TRBJ1-1; a possible D gene is TRBD1 (5 bases). Germline lookup yields CDR1 GTSNPN and CDR2 SVGIG (reference sequence). The CDR3 spans 10 residues. The V end was cut by 5 bases, the J end by 8 bases, with 9 bases between. DNA for the CDR3: TGTGCCTGGGGAGGGGCAGAAGCTTTCTTT. It encodes CAWGGAEAFF. Based on the CDR3 plus reference TRBV30 and TRBJ1-1, the full variable domain is SQTIHQWPATLVQPVGSPLSLECTVEGTSNPNLYWYRQAAGRGLQLLFYSVGIGQISSEVPQNLSASRPQDRQFILSSKKLLLSDSGFYLCAWGGAEAFFGQGTRLTVV.

The table lists this clonotype with a few counts. The chain couples TRBV20-1 to TRBJ2-7, with D possibly called TRBD1 or TRBD2 (6 bases each). V lost 6 bases and J lost 6, with 18 bases in between. This CDR3 is built from 13 residues. Per the germline V gene, CDR1 is DFQATT and CDR2 is SNEGSKA (reference sequence). For the CDR3, the DNA is TGCAGTGCCAAGGGGGGTGGGGTGGTCGAGCAGTACTTC. This encodes CSAKGGGVVEQYF.

This clonotype turned up a few times. The genes are TRBV19 and TRBJ2-5; TRBD2 is a possible D gene (6 bases). Germline V gene sequence: CDR1 LNHDA, CDR2 SQIVND (reference sequence). V lost 6 bases and J 0 bases, leaving 17 bases between the germline ends. This CDR3 region has 16 residues. The CDR3 coding sequence is TGTGCCAGTAGGGATAGTGCGGGGAGAAACCAAGAGACCCAGTACTTC. It encodes CASRDSAGRNQETQYF.

This sequence joins TRBV2 and TRBJ2-5; D is possibly TRBD1 (6 bases). Germline CDR1 reads SNHLY; CDR2 reads FYNNEI. V lost 6 bases, J lost 5 bases, and 25 bases lay in between. The CDR3 runs 17 residues. This CDR3 is CASSRQAWQGIGETQYF. Here the CDR3 DNA reads TGTGCCAGCAGCCGACAGGCGTGGCAGGGGATCGGGGAGACCCAGTACTTC.